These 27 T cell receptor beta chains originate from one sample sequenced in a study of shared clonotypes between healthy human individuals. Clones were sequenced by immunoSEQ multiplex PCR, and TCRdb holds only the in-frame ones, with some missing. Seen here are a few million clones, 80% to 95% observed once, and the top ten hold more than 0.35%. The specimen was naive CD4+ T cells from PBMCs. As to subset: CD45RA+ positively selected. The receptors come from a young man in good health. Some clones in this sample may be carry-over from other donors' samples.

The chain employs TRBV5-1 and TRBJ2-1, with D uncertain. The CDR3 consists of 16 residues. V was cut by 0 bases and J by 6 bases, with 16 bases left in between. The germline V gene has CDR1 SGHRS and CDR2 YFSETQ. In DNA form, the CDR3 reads TGCGCCAGCAGCTTGGTTCCAAGGGCCGCAACCAATGAGCAGTTCTTC. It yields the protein CASSLVPRAATNEQFF. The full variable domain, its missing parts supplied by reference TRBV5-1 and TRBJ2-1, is KAGVTQTPRYLIKTRGQQVTLSCSPISGHRSVSWYQQTPGQGLQFLFEYFSETQRNKGNFPGRFSGRQFSNSRSEMNVSTLELGDSALYLCASSLVPRAATNEQFFGPGTRLTVL.

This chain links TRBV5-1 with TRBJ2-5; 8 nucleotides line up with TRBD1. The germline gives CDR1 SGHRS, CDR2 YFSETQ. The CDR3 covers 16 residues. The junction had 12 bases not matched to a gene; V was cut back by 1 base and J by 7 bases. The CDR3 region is CASSLPRTGPGGTQYF. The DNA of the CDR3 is TGCGCCAGCAGCTTGCCCAGGACAGGGCCCGGTGGGACCCAGTACTTC.

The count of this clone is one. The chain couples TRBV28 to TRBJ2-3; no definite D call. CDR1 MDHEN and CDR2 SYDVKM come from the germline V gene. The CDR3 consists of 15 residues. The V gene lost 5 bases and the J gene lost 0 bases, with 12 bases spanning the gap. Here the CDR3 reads CASSVRKTSTDTQYF. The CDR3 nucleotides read TGTGCCAGCAGTGTCAGGAAAACTAGCACAGATACGCAGTATTTT.

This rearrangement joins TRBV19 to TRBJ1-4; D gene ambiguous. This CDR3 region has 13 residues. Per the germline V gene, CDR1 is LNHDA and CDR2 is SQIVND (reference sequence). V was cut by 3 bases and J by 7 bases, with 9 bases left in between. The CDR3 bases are TGTGCCAGTAGTATCCAGCTCTCTGAAAAACTGTTTTTT. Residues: CASSIQLSEKLFF.

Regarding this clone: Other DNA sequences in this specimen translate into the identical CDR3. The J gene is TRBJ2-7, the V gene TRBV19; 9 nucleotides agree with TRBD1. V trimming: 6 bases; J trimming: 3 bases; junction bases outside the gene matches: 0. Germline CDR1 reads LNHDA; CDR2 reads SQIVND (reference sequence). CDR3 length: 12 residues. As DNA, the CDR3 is TGTGCCAGTAGGGACAGGGGCTACGAGCAGTACTTC. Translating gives CASRDRGYEQYF.

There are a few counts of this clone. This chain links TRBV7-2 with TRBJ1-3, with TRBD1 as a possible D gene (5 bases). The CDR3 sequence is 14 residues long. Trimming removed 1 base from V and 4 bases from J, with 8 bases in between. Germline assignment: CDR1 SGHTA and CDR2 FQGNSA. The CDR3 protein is CASSLVGTGNTIYF. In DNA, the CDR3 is TGTGCCAGCAGCTTAGTAGGGACCGGAAACACCATATATTTT.

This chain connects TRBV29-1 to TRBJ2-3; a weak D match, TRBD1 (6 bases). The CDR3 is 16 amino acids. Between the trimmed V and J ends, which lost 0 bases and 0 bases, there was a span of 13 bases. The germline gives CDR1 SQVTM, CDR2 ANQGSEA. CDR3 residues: CSVEDGPTGSTDTQYF. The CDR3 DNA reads TGCAGCGTTGAAGATGGCCCGACAGGAAGCACAGATACGCAGTATTTT.

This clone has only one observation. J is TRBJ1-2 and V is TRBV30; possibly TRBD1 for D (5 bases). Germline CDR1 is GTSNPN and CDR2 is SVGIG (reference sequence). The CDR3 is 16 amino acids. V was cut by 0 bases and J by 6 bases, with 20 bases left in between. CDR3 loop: CAWSVVLGQIGNGYTF. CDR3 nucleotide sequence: TGTGCCTGGAGTGTAGTTTTGGGGCAGATAGGGAATGGCTACACCTTC.

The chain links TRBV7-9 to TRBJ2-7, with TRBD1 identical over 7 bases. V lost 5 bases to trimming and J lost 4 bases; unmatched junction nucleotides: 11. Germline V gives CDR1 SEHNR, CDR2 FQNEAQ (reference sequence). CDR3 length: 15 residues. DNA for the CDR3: TGTGCCAGCAGCCTAAGGACAGGAAGATCTTACGAGCAGTACTTC. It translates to CASSLRTGRSYEQYF.

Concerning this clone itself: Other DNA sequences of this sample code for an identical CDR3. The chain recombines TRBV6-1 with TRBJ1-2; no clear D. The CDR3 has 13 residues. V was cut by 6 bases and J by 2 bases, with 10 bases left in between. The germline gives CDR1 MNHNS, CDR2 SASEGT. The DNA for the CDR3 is TGTGCCAGCAGAGAAACAGAGAACTATGGCTACACCTTC. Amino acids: CASRETENYGYTF.

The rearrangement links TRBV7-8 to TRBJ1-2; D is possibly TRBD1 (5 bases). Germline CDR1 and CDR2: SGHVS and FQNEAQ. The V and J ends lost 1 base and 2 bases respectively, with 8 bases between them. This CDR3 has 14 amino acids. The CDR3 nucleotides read TGTGCCAGCAGCTTAGATAGGGGCAACTATGGCTACACCTTC. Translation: CASSLDRGNYGYTF.

CDR3 coding DNA: TGTGCCAGCAGCTTAGATACGACGGATAGCAATCAGCCCCAGCATTTT. Translating it yields CASSLDTTDSNQPQHF. The rearrangement joins TRBV11-2 to TRBJ1-5; D remains unclear. This CDR3 comprises 16 residues. V was cut by 0 bases and J by 0 bases, with 9 bases left in between. Germline CDR1 reads SGHAT; CDR2 reads FQNNGV.

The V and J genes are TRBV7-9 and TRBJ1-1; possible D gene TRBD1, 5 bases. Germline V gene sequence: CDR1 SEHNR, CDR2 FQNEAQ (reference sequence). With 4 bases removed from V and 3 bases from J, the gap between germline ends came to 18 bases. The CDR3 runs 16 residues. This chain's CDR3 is CASSSRRAGGDTEAFF. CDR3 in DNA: TGTGCCAGCAGCTCACGGCGGGCGGGGGGTGACACTGAAGCTTTCTTT.

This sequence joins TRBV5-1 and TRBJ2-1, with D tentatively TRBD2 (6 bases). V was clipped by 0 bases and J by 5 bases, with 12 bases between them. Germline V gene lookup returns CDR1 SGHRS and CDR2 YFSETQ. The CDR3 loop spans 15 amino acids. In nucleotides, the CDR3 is TGCGCCAGCAGCTTGGCCGGCGGGATGAACAATGAGCAGTTCTTC. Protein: CASSLAGGMNNEQFF.

The chain's CDR3 is CASTTRLDLETQYF. CDR3 nucleotides: TGTGCCAGCACCACACGGCTCGATCTTGAGACCCAGTACTTC. The chain carries TRBV28 and TRBJ2-5, with D hard to call. Germline-derived CDR1 and CDR2 are MDHEN and SYDVKM. There are 14 residues in the CDR3. The ends were cut back, 7 bases at V and 5 bases at J, with 17 bases in the middle. The variable domain in full, with the rest retrieved from reference TRBV28 and TRBJ2-5, is DVKVTQSSRYLVKRTGEKVFLECVQDMDHENMFWYRQDPGLGLRLIYFSYDVKMKEKGDIPEGYSVSREKKERFSLILESASTNQTSMYLCASTTRLDLETQYFGPGTRLLVL.

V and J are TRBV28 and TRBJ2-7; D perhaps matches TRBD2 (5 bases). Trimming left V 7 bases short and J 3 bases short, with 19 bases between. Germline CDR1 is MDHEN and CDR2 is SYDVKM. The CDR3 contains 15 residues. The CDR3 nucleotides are TGTGCCAGCATCTTCCGAGGCGGAGGTCACTACGAGCAGTACTTC. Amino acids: CASIFRGGGHYEQYF.

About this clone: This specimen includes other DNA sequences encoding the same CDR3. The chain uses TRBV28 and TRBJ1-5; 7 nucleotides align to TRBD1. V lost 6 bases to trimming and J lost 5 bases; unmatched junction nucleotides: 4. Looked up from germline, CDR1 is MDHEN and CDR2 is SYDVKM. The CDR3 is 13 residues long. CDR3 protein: CASRGQVYQPQHF. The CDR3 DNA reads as TGTGCCAGCAGAGGACAGGTCTATCAGCCCCAGCATTTT.

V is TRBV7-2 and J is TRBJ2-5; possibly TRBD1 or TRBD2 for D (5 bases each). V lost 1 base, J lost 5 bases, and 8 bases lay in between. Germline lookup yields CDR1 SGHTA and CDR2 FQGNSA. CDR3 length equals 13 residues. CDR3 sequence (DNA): TGTGCCAGCAGCTTAGTCGGGGCGGAGACCCAGTACTTC. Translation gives CASSLVGAETQYF. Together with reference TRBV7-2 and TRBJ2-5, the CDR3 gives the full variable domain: GAGVSQSPSNKVTEKGKDVELRCDPISGHTALYWYRQSLGQGLEFLIYFQGNSAPDKSGLPSDRFSAERTGGSVSTLTIQRTQQEDSAVYLCASSLVGAETQYFGPGTRLLVL.

The CDR3 sequence is CASSPPGAGAANEQFF. The CDR3 region has the DNA TGTGCCAGCAGCCCCCCTGGAGCGGGAGCAGCCAATGAGCAGTTCTTC. This chain links TRBV7-3 with TRBJ2-1, with TRBD2 matching over 8 bases. This CDR3 has 16 residues. Germline V gene sequence: CDR1 SGHTA, CDR2 FQGTGA. V dropped 5 bases and J dropped 6; count of bases not matched to a gene: 12.

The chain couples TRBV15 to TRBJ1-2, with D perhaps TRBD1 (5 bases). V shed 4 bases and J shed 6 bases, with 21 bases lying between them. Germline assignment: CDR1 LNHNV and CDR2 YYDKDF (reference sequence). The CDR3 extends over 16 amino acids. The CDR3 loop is CATSTLPAKQGHGYTF. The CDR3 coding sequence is TGTGCCACCAGCACCCTACCCGCGAAGCAGGGCCATGGCTACACCTTC.

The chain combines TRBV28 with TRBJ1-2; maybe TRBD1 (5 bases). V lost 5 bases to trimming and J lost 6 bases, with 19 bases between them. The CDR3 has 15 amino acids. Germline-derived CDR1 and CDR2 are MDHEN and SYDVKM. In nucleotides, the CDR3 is TGTGCCAGCAGTCCCCCCCCCAGGGCGAGGAATGGCTACACCTTC. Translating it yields CASSPPPRARNGYTF.

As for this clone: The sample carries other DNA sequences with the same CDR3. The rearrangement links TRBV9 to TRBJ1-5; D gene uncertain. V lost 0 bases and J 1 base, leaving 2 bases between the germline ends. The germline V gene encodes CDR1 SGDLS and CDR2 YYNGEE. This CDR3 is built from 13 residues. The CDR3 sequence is CASSVGSNQPQHF. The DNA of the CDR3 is TGTGCCAGCAGCGTAGGAAGCAATCAGCCCCAGCATTTT.

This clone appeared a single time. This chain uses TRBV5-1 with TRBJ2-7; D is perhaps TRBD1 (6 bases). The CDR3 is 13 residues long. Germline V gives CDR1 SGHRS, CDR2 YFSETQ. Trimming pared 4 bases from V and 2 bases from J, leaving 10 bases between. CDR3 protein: CASSIGGTYEQYF. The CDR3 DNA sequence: TGCGCCAGCAGCATAGGGGGAACCTACGAGCAGTACTTC. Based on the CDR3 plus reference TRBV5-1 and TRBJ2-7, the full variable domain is KAGVTQTPRYLIKTRGQQVTLSCSPISGHRSVSWYQQTPGQGLQFLFEYFSETQRNKGNFPGRFSGRQFSNSRSEMNVSTLELGDSALYLCASSIGGTYEQYFGPGTRLTVT.

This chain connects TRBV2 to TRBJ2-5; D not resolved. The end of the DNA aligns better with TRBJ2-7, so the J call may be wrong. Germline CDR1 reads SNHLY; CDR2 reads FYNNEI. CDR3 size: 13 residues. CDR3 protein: CASSEAHEVEQYF. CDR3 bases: TGTGCCAGCAGTGAAGCGCACGAGGTCGAGCAGTACTTC.

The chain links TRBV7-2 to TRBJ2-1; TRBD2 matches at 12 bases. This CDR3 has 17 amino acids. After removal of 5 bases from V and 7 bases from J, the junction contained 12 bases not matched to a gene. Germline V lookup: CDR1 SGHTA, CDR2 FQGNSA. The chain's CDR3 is CASSPRRGTSGRNEQFF. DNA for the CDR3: TGTGCCAGCAGCCCCCGGAGGGGGACTAGCGGGCGGAATGAGCAGTTCTTC.

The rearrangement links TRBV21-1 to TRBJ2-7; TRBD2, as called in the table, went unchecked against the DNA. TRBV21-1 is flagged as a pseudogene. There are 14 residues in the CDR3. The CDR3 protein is CASSRSGSRCEQYF. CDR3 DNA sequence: TGTGCCAGCAGCAGGAGTGGGAGCAGATGCGAGCAGTACTTC.

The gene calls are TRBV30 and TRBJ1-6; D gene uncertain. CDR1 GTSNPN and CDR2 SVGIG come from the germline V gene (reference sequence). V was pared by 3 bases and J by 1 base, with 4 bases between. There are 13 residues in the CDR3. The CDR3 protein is CAWRPSYNSPLHF. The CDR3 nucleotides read TGTGCCTGGAGACCGTCCTATAATTCACCCCTCCACTTT.